This entry is about one T cell receptor beta chain. This entry is derived from a study of T cell changes during pregnancy in multiple sclerosis. TCRdb's copy holds only in-frame clones and misses some; the assay was immunoSEQ multiplex PCR. The data contain around 130,000 clones, 96% of them seen just once; the ten biggest clones take up 0.4% to 0.5%. This CDR3 has 16 residues. V shed 4 bases and J shed 4 bases, with 17 bases lying between them. The germline gives CDR1 MNHNS, CDR2 SASEGT. This chain uses TRBV6-1 with TRBJ2-1; tentatively, D is TRBD2 (6 bases). The TCR originated in a female donor with multiple sclerosis, enrolled in a pregnancy study. Here the sequenced sample was peripheral blood, taken after pregnancy. In DNA form, the CDR3 reads TGTGCCAGCAGTGCTGTCGCGGGATTCAGTTACAATGAGCAGTTCTTC. Amino acids: CASSAVAGFSYNEQFF.